Shown below are 5 T cell receptor beta chains from a single sample sequenced in a study of identical twins. One entry per CDR3 protein results from TCRdb running MiXCR on the 5' RACE reads. The sample lists approximately 220,000 distinct CDR3 sequences, roughly 10% seen once, with 5% to 6.5% in the top ten. Specimen: memory (CD45RO+) T cells sorted from blood. These receptors all stem from a woman aged 18 to 35 in good health.

This clonotype was seen more than once but under ten times. The chain employs TRBV12-3 or TRBV12-4 and TRBJ2-7, with no clear D. The CDR3 is 14 residues long. V lost 5 bases to trimming and J lost 6 bases, with 17 bases between them. CDR3 sequence (DNA): TGTGCCAGCAGTCTACGACCCGGATCGGCCGAGCAGTACTTC. Encoded protein: CASSLRPGSAEQYF.

V is TRBV4-1 and J is TRBJ2-7; 9 nucleotides agree with TRBD1. With 1 base clipped from V and 4 bases from J, the junction kept 8 bases outside the gene matches. The V gene's germline CDR1 is MGHRA and CDR2 YSYEKL. There are 16 residues in the CDR3. CDR3 DNA sequence: TGCGCCAGCAGCCAAGTTTTGACAGGGGGTTCTTACGAGCAGTACTTC. Amino acids: CASSQVLTGGSYEQYF.

The sample holds many counts of this clonotype. The rearrangement links TRBV6-5 to TRBJ1-5, with 8 nucleotides matching TRBD1. CDR3 size: 17 residues. Germline V gene data show CDR1 as MNHEY and CDR2 as SVGAGI. The junction had 7 bases not matched to a gene; V was cut back by 2 bases and J by 1 base. The CDR3 is CASSYPGQGTSNQPQHF. CDR3 DNA: TGTGCCAGCAGTTACCCCGGACAGGGAACGAGCAATCAGCCCCAGCATTTT.

This clonotype was counted only a few times. CDR3 in amino acids: CASSLVGRANEKLFF. CDR3 in DNA: TGTGCCAGCAGCTTAGTTGGCAGGGCGAATGAAAAACTGTTTTTT. The J gene is TRBJ1-4, the V gene TRBV7-6, with D perhaps TRBD1 (5 bases). Germline CDR1 reads SGHVS; CDR2 reads FNYEAQ. The CDR3 spans 15 residues. The V end was cut by 1 base, the J end by 5 bases, with 11 bases between.

This clonotype came up many times. The V call is TRBV10-3, the J call TRBJ2-7, with a possible D match to TRBD1 (6 bases). CDR1 is ENHRY, CDR2 SYGVKD, per germline. This CDR3 is 13 amino acids long. Trimming removed 6 bases at V and 3 bases at J, with 12 bases between. The CDR3 nucleotides read TGTGCCATCAGGGACAGCAACGACTACGAGCAGTACTTC. Translation: CAIRDSNDYEQYF.